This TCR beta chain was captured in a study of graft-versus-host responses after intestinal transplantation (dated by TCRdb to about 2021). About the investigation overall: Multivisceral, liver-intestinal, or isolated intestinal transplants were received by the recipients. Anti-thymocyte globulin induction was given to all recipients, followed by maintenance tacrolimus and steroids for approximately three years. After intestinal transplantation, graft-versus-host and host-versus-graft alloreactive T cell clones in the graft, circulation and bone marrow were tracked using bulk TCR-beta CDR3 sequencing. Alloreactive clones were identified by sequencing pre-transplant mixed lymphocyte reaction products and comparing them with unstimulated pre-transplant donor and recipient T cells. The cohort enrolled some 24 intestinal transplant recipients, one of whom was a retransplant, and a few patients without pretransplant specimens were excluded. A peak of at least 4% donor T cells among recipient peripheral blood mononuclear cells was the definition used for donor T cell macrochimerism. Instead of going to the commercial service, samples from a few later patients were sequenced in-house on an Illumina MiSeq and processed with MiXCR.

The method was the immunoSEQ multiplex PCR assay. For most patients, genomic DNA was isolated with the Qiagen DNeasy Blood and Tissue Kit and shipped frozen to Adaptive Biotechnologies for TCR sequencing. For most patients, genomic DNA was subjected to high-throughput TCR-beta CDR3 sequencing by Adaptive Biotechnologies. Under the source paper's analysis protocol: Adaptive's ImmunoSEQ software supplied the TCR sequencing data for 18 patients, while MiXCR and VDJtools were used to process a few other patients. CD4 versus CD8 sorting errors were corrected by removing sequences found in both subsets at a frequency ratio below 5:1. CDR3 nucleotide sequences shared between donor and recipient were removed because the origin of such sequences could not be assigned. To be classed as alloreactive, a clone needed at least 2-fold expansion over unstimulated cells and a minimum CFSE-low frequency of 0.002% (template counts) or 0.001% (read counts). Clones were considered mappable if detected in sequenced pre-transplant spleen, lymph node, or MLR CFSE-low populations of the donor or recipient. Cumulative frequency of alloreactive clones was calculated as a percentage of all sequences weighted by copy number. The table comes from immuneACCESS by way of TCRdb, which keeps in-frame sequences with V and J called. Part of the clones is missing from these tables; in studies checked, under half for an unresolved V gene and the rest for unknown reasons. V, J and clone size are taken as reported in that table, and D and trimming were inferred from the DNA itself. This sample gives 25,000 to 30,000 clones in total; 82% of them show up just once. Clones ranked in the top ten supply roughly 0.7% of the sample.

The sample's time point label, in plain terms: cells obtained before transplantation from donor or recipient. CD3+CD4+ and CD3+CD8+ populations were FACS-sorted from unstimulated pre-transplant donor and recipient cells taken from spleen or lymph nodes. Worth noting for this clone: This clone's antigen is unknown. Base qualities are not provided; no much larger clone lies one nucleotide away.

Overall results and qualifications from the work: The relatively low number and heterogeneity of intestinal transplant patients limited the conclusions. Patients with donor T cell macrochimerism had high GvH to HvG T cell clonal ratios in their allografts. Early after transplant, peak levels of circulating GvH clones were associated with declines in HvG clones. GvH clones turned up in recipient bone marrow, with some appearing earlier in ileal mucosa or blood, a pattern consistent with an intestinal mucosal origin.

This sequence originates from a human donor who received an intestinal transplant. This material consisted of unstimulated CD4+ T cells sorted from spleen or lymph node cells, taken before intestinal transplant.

The CDR3 reads CASSLGGGGQETQYF. Read as DNA, the sequence is TGTGCCAGCAGTTTAGGAGGGGGGGGACAAGAGACCCAGTACTTC. The V and J segments used are TRBV27 and TRBJ2-5; the D gene is possibly TRBD2, with 7 bases matching. CDR1 MNHEY and CDR2 SMNVEV are derived from the germline V gene (reference sequence). From its cysteine to its phenylalanine, the CDR3 spans 15 amino acids. Only CDR3 DNA remains: 45 bases, in frame from the first base. V is clipped by 2 bases and J by 2 bases, and the sequence between their germline boundaries is 12 bases long.